The entry that follows covers one T cell receptor (beta chain) sequence. This clonotype was recorded many times. Its antigen is unknown. Base qualities are missing; no much larger clone stands one base away. The library was obtained by 5' RACE. The run used an Illumina MiSeq. During library preparation, unique molecular identifiers were attached to individual cDNA molecules so that TCRs could be counted quantitatively and reproducibly. In the authors' own workflow: Samples had a median of roughly 99,000 TCRs, with a range from about 23,224 to 690,600. V, J and CDR3 annotation of the TCR reads was carried out using the Decombinator software suite. For PS versus PT1 abundance plots, all samples were subsampled to the same number of TCRs (28,000). Expanded TCRs were defined as absent before sensitization and observed at least eight times at the 2-week time point. TCRdb reanalyzed the raw reads on its own, using fastp at Q25 for trimming and MiXCR for clone calling, and kept in-frame beta chains. Identical CDR3 protein sequences are pooled into one entry, listed with their most common genes and DNA. TCRdb, not the authors, supplied the V and J calls. Here the sample has approximately 150,000 distinct CDR3 sequences; about 4% occur a single time. 1.3% to 1.5% of the sample belongs to the ten largest clones.

The data derive from a study of human T cells and chemical hapten exposure (dated by TCRdb to about 2021). Broadly, across the study: Libraries were pooled for sequencing, and variation in per-sample TCR yields was attributed mainly to small differences in library volumes within the pool. The study tracked peripheral blood TCR repertoire changes in vivo during primary and secondary sensitization to the hapten diphenylcyclopropenone (DPC) in alopecia patients. Both TCR alpha and TCR beta chains were sequenced from each blood RNA sample. What the authors observed across the whole study: After repeated subsampling, the strength of the expansion versus patch-test correlation and the threshold at which it became significant changed. DPC sensitization did not change the number of TCRs with a frequency above 1 in 1000, and there was no evidence of changes in global repertoire structure.

Total RNA was extracted from unfractionated whole blood collected in Tempus Blood RNA tubes. As TCR sequencing controls, several healthy volunteers were used, with blood taken at day 0, 2 weeks and 6 weeks. CDR1 and CDR2, looked up from the germline V gene, are MDHEN and SYDVKM. At the junction V is shortened by 8 bases and J by 3 bases, with 9 bases in between. The CDR3 runs 12 amino acids, cysteine and phenylalanine included. Kept here is only the CDR3 DNA, which spans 36 bases and is read in frame from base 1. This sequence uses TRBV28 and TRBJ2-3, with the D gene too uncertain to name. This sequence originates from a female donor in good health. This receptor carries the CDR3 CASSEVTDTQYF. The nucleotides are TGTGCCAGCTCAGAAGTAACAGATACGCAGTATTTT.